The 26 T cell receptor beta chains presented below share a single source sample, sequenced in a study of T cells expressing NK-cell markers. One entry per CDR3 protein, without DNA, is what TCRdb gives after re-calling the 5' RACE reads. The sample includes about 550,000 distinct CDR3 sequences. Sequencing input: blood T cells: a sorted CD56 or NKG2C T cell subset, CD4+ or CD8+ T cells, or bulk PBMC T cells (not recorded which). The receptors were gathered from a man in his late teens or twenties in good health.

CDR3 sequence: CASSLAGSGLYNEQFF. This chain connects TRBV12-3 or TRBV12-4 to TRBJ2-1; TCRdb picks TRBD2, but there is no DNA to check that call. The CDR3 is 16 residues long.

The rearrangement links TRBV10-3 to TRBJ2-6; TCRdb picks TRBD1, but there is no DNA to check that call. CDR1 ENHRY and CDR2 SYGVKD come from the germline V gene. The CDR3 spans 18 residues. The CDR3 loop is CAISELGTEAPGANVLTF.

The chain links TRBV7-9 to TRBJ2-7; the D gene TCRdb calls, TRBD1, cannot be checked with no DNA. The V gene's germline CDR1 is SEHNR and CDR2 FQNEAQ (reference sequence). The length of the CDR3 is 15 residues. CDR3 sequence: CASKLSQDRGGEQYF. The complete variable domain, with remaining parts taken from reference TRBV7-9 and TRBJ2-7, reads DTGVSQNPRHKITKRGQNVTFRCDPISEHNRLYWYRQTLGQGPEFLTYFQNEAQLEKSRLLSDRFSAERPKGSFSTLEIQRTEQGDSAMYLCASKLSQDRGGEQYFGPGTRLTVT.

This sequence joins TRBV7-6 and TRBJ2-7; TCRdb picks TRBD1, but there is no DNA to check that call. This CDR3 comprises 16 residues. Germline CDR1 and CDR2: SGHVS and FNYEAQ. The CDR3 is CASSLALAGTTYEQYF. The full variable domain, rest sourced from reference TRBV7-6 and TRBJ2-7, is GAGVSQSPRYKVTKRGQDVALRCDPISGHVSLYWYRQALGQGPEFLTYFNYEAQQDKSGLPNDRFSAERPEGSISTLTIQRTEQRDSAMYRCASSLALAGTTYEQYFGPGTRLTVT.

The gene calls are TRBV27 and TRBJ2-3; the TCRdb D gene call, TRBD1, has no DNA to confirm it. The CDR3 runs 13 residues. Germline V gives CDR1 MNHEY, CDR2 SMNVEV (reference sequence). The CDR3 spells CASSLRATDTQYF.

The gene calls are TRBV6-4 and TRBJ2-1; TCRdb indicates TRBD2, and absent DNA this call remains unverified. Germline-derived CDR1 and CDR2 are MRHNA and SNTAGT. The CDR3 covers 19 residues. CDR3: CASSDSRTSGRVTGNEQFF.

The V gene is TRBV12-3 or TRBV12-4, the J gene TRBJ2-1; TCRdb's D gene call, TRBD2, goes unchecked for lack of DNA. CDR3 size: 15 residues. The CDR3 sequence: CASSPIGGGGNEQFF.

The CDR3 protein is CASSELLGGGNIQYF. The chain carries TRBV12-3 or TRBV12-4 and TRBJ2-4. The CDR3 spans 15 residues.

The chain recombines TRBV6-6 with TRBJ2-3. CDR1 and CDR2 from the germline V gene are MNHNY and SVGAGI (reference sequence). The CDR3 runs to 13 residues. This CDR3 is CASSGPSTDTQYF.

The V and J genes are TRBV24-1 and TRBJ2-1; absent DNA, TCRdb's TRBD1 call cannot be checked. Looked up from germline, CDR1 is KGHDR and CDR2 is SFDVKD. The CDR3 has 13 residues. The CDR3 sequence: CATSDPDRLEQFF.

V usage is TRBV5-5 and J usage is TRBJ2-1. The germline V gene has CDR1 SGHKS and CDR2 YYEKEE (reference sequence). The CDR3 runs to 16 residues. Here the CDR3 reads CASSLEASIRSNEQFF.

The genes are TRBV11-2 and TRBJ1-2; TCRdb gives TRBD1 as the D gene, but with no DNA this cannot be confirmed. Germline-derived CDR1 and CDR2 are SGHAT and FQNNGV. CDR3 size: 15 residues. CDR3 residues: CASSLTTGGGDGYTF.

The gene calls are TRBV7-6 and TRBJ1-3. CDR1 is SGHVS, CDR2 FNYEAQ, per germline. The CDR3 has 14 amino acids. CDR3 amino acids: CASSPMGSGNTIYF.

This sequence joins TRBV29-1 and TRBJ1-3; TCRdb names TRBD1, which stays unverified in the absence of DNA. The CDR3 consists of 15 residues. In germline, CDR1 is SQVTM, CDR2 ANQGSEA. CDR3 amino acids: CSVLGTQGPGNTIYF.

The gene calls are TRBV24-1 and TRBJ2-2; TCRdb names TRBD2, which stays unverified in the absence of DNA. Germline V gene sequence: CDR1 KGHDR, CDR2 SFDVKD. There are 17 residues in the CDR3. This chain's CDR3 is CATSDLGTSGTTGELFF.

CDR3 region: CASSTGHASTDTQYF. The rearrangement uses TRBV5-1 and TRBJ2-3. Germline V CDR1 and CDR2: SGHRS, YFSETQ. CDR3 size: 15 residues.

The chain combines TRBV27 with TRBJ2-5. The CDR3 is 14 amino acids. Germline CDR1 MNHEY, CDR2 SMNVEV (reference sequence). CDR3 sequence reads: CASSLGVLQETQYF.

The chain couples TRBV10-3 to TRBJ1-1. The CDR3 consists of 12 residues. Germline V CDR1 and CDR2: ENHRY, SYGVKD. CDR3 sequence reads: CAHGGRGTEAFF.

The chain carries TRBV7-2 and TRBJ2-6; without DNA, the TCRdb call of TRBD1 cannot be checked. The germline V gene encodes CDR1 SGHTA and CDR2 FQGNSA. The CDR3 runs to 17 residues. The CDR3 spells CASSDIWSGTGANVLTF.

The chain couples TRBV5-1 to TRBJ2-1; checking the TCRdb D call of TRBD2 is not possible without DNA. There are 16 residues in the CDR3. CDR1 is SGHRS and CDR2 is YFSETQ in the germline V gene. CDR3 in amino acids: CASSLGGGLAYNEQFF.

V gene TRBV27 combines with J gene TRBJ2-3; the TCRdb call, TRBD1, lacks DNA for checking. Per germline, CDR1 MNHEY and CDR2 SMNVEV (reference sequence). The CDR3 is made up of 16 amino acids. The CDR3 loop reads CASTTWQGKLTDTQYF.

CDR3 sequence reads: CASSSRLQGQGGETQYF. The chain joins TRBV28 to TRBJ2-5; lacking DNA, the TRBD1 call made by TCRdb goes unchecked. The length of the CDR3 is 17 residues. Germline CDR1 MDHEN, CDR2 SYDVKM.

This chain links TRBV2 with TRBJ2-1; the TCRdb call, TRBD2, lacks DNA for checking. Germline V gene data show CDR1 as SNHLY and CDR2 as FYNNEI. CDR3 size: 16 residues. CDR3 sequence: CASRESTTKPYNEQFF.

The V call is TRBV25-1, the J call TRBJ2-7; TCRdb calls TRBD2, which cannot be checked without DNA. CDR3 length equals 13 residues. Germline CDR1 is MGHDK and CDR2 is SYGVNS. CDR3 sequence: CASSAGLAGPGYF.

The CDR3 is CASSLTGLDTDTQYF. The J gene is TRBJ2-3, the V gene TRBV6-1. CDR1 and CDR2 from the germline V gene are MNHNS and SASEGT. The CDR3 totals 15 residues.

CDR3 sequence reads: CASSGGTRVGSYEQYF. V gene TRBV12-3 or TRBV12-4 combines with J gene TRBJ2-7; TCRdb designates TRBD1, a call that cannot be tested without DNA. The CDR3 consists of 16 residues.